These T cell receptor beta chains were read from a single sample in a study of CD8+CD57+ T cells in acquired aplastic anemia. TCRdb used MiXCR to reprocess the reads, holding one entry per CDR3 protein. The table includes a few hundred thousand distinct CDR3 sequences, almost 50% detected once. Sample: sorted CD4+, CD8+, or CD8+CD57+ T cells (not recorded which) from PBMCs. The receptors shown here come from a human donor with aplastic anemia. The CDR3 runs from the conserved cysteine through the conserved F or W. D genes are given only for firm matches. Clone size is not always given. Where it is, it says once, few, many or a class for expanded clones.

size,J,V,D,CDR3,DNA
NA,TRBJ2-2,TRBV15,TRBD1,CATSSQWDRGHSGELFF,TGTGCCACCAGCAGCCAGTGGGACAGGGGCCATAGCGGGGAGCTGTTTTTT
NA,TRBJ2-5,TRBV24-1,NA,CATSDSGQETQYF,TGTGCCACCAGTGATTCAGGGCAAGAGACCCAGTACTTC
NA,TRBJ1-3,TRBV30,TRBD1,CAGDRGSGNTICF,TGTGCCGGGGACAGGGGCTCTGGAAACACCATATGTTTT
many,TRBJ2-2,TRBV5-1,NA,CASRRGQYTGELFF,TGCGCCAGCAGGAGGGGACAATACACCGGGGAGCTGTTTTTT
many,TRBJ2-3,TRBV25-1,TRBD2,CASSPSPGTSGSTDTQYF,TGTGCCAGCAGTCCCAGCCCCGGGACTAGCGGTAGCACAGATACGCAGTATTTT
many,TRBJ1-1,TRBV19,NA,CASSAGNMGTEAFF,TGTGCCAGTAGTGCAGGAAATATGGGGACTGAAGCTTTCTTT
NA,TRBJ2-7,TRBV14,NA,CASSQENEQYF,TGTGCCAGCAGCCAAGAGAACGAGCAGTACTTC
NA,TRBJ2-7,TRBV29-1,NA,CSVALSGITYEQYF,TGCAGCGTTGCATTATCGGGGATTACCTACGAGCAGTACTTC
once,TRBJ1-2,TRBV5-1,TRBD1,CASSLVAGTGEGYTF,TGCGCCAGCAGCTTGGTAGCCGGGACAGGGGAAGGCTACACCTTC
many,TRBJ2-1,TRBV20-1,TRBD2,CSAGPASGGYNEQFF,TGCAGTGCTGGGCCCGCTAGCGGGGGCTACAATGAGCAGTTCTTC
once,TRBJ1-6,TRBV5-1,NA,CASSQERGGFYNSPLHF,TGCGCCAGCAGCCAAGAGCGGGGAGGCTTCTATAATTCACCCCTCCACTTT
NA,TRBJ1-5,TRBV7-9,NA,CASSSMNQPQHF,TGTGCCAGCAGCTCCATGAATCAGCCCCAGCATTTT
NA,TRBJ1-5,TRBV5-1,TRBD1,CASSQRPSGQPLGQPQHF,TGCGCCAGCAGCCAAAGACCTTCGGGACAGCCGCTCGGTCAGCCCCAGCATTTT
few,TRBJ2-7,TRBV6-1,NA,CASSDFVFGGSSYEQYF,TGTGCCAGCAGTGATTTCGTCTTTGGGGGTTCCTCCTACGAGCAGTACTTC
many,TRBJ2-2,TRBV7-3,TRBD2,CASSSLAGGIGGELFF,TGTGCCAGCAGCTCTTTAGCGGGGGGGATCGGCGGGGAGCTGTTTTTT
NA,TRBJ1-5,TRBV9,NA,CASAGTLQHF,TGTGCCAGCGCCGGGACCTTGCAGCATTTT
few,TRBJ1-1,TRBV6-1,NA,CASSEQGTYNTEAFF,TGTGCCAGCAGTGAACAAGGCACCTACAACACTGAAGCTTTCTTT
NA,TRBJ1-6,TRBV7-2,TRBD1,CASSLDGDRGNSPLHF,TGTGCCAGCAGCTTAGATGGTGACAGGGGTAATTCACCCCTCCACTTT
many,TRBJ2-3,TRBV11-3,NA,CASSLRGTTDTQYF,TGTGCCAGCAGCTTGAGGGGAACCACAGATACGCAGTATTTT
NA,TRBJ1-6,TRBV7-8,TRBD1,CASSSPGQGGSPLHF,TGTGCCAGCAGCTCCCCGGGACAGGGCGGTTCACCCCTCCACTTT
few,TRBJ1-4,TRBV28,TRBD1,CASSSGTGAEKLFF,TGTGCCAGCAGTTCCGGGACAGGGGCTGAAAAACTGTTTTTT
many,TRBJ1-1,TRBV9,NA,CASSVVRGPSTVDTEAFF,TGTGCCAGCAGCGTAGTTAGGGGCCCCTCCACTGTCGACACTGAAGCTTTCTTT
few,TRBJ1-6,TRBV9,TRBD1,CASSQQGKGTGSPLHF,TGTGCCAGCAGCCAACAGGGGAAGGGGACGGGATCACCCCTCCACTTT
many,TRBJ1-5,TRBV19,NA,CASSPGHRRGNQPQHF,TGTGCCAGTAGTCCAGGGCACAGGCGGGGCAATCAGCCCCAGCATTTT
NA,TRBJ1-5,TRBV10-3,TRBD1,CASSRTGVSNQPQHF,TGTGCCAGCAGTCGCACAGGGGTAAGCAATCAGCCCCAGCATTTT
many,TRBJ1-2,TRBV19,TRBD1,CASSTRDRYYGYTF,TGTGCCAGTAGTACCCGGGACAGGTACTATGGCTACACCTTC
many,TRBJ2-7,TRBV3-1,NA,CASSRQASREQYF,TGTGCCAGCAGCCGCCAAGCTTCCAGGGAGCAGTACTTC
many,TRBJ2-7,TRBV20-1,NA,CSAEQATPYEQYF,TGCAGTGCAGAGCAGGCGACGCCCTACGAGCAGTACTTC
many,TRBJ1-1,TRBV7-6,NA,CASSLGWNTEAFF,TGTGCCAGCAGCTTAGGATGGAACACTGAAGCTTTCTTT
many,TRBJ1-1,TRBV6-5,TRBD1,CASSFSTGTTFF,TGTGCCAGCAGTTTCTCGACAGGGACGACTTTCTTT
many,TRBJ1-3,TRBV20-1,NA,CSATYPRAGNTIYF,TGCAGTGCAACCTATCCCCGAGCTGGAAACACCATATATTTT
large,TRBJ2-2,TRBV12-3/TRBV12-4,TRBD1,CASSWDRGHSGELFF,TGTGCCAGCAGTTGGGACAGGGGCCATAGCGGGGAGCTGTTTTTT
NA,TRBJ1-5,TRBV2,NA,CASNRESNQPQHF,TGTGCCAGCAACCGGGAGAGCAATCAGCCCCAGCATTTT
many,TRBJ1-6,TRBV10-1,NA,CASSPGPYSPLHF,TGCGCCAGCAGTCCGGGACCGTATTCACCCCTCCACTTT
NA,TRBJ2-3,TRBV2,TRBD2,CASSEDGLAGGLTYF,TGTGCCAGCAGTGAAGATGGGCTAGCGGGGGGCCTGACGTATTTT
NA,TRBJ1-4,TRBV20-1,NA,CSARAGLCNEKLFF,TGCAGTGCTAGAGCAGGACTGTGTAATGAAAAATTGTTTTTT
NA,TRBJ2-7,TRBV4-3,NA,CASSPVQGGGDGEQYF,TGCGCCAGCAGCCCTGTCCAGGGAGGGGGAGACGGCGAGCAGTACTTC
NA,TRBJ1-1,TRBV19,TRBD1,CASSWGLDRDTEAFF,TGTGCCAGTAGTTGGGGTCTCGACAGGGACACTGAAGCTTTCTTT
NA,TRBJ1-1,TRBV19,NA,CASSSNDRHTEAFF,TGTGCCAGTAGTAGCAATGACAGGCACACTGAAGCTTTCTTT
NA,TRBJ1-4,TRBV10-3,TRBD1,CAISSGDRGEEERFF,TGTGCCATCAGTAGCGGTGACAGGGGGGAAGAAGAACGGTTTTTT
once,TRBJ2-7,TRBV20-1,NA,CSGQGYGSVNEQYF,TGCAGTGGCCAGGGGTACGGATCAGTGAACGAGCAGTACTTC
NA,TRBJ2-5,TRBV6-2/TRBV6-3,TRBD1,CASSYIRGETQYF,TGTGCCAGCAGTTACATCAGGGGGGAGACCCAGTACTTC
many,TRBJ2-5,TRBV5-1,NA,CASSLGENQETQYF,TGCGCCAGCAGCTTGGGAGAAAACCAAGAGACCCAGTACTTC
NA,TRBJ2-1,TRBV5-6,NA,CASSLEGLYRAANEQFF,TGTGCCAGCAGCTTGGAGGGCTTGTACAGGGCGGCCAATGAGCAGTTCTTC
many,TRBJ1-1,TRBV5-1,NA,CASSLVGGGGSEAFF,TGCGCCAGCAGCTTGGTGGGCGGGGGCGGATCTGAAGCTTTCTTT
NA,TRBJ2-7,TRBV18,TRBD2,CASSPREGFSYEQYF,TGTGCCAGCTCTCCCCGGGAGGGCTTTTCCTACGAGCAGTACTTC
many,TRBJ1-1,TRBV5-1,TRBD1,CASSPPGQGITEAFF,TGCGCCAGCAGCCCACCGGGACAGGGGATCACTGAAGCTTTCTTT
many,TRBJ2-1,TRBV7-8,NA,CASSLVSAGNEQFF,TGTGCCAGCAGCTTAGTCTCGGCAGGGAACGAGCAGTTCTTC